These 26 T cell receptor beta chains share one sample of origin, sequenced in a study of cytomegalovirus exposure and HLA in healthy donors. 60 Vbeta and 13 Jbeta primers were used in PCR. The method was immunoSEQ multiplex PCR; TCRdb's version includes in-frame clones alone and lacks a portion of them. The data hold about 200,000 clones, with 82% observed a single time. Sequences were obtained from PBMCs. All receptors derive from a woman in her thirties or forties in good health and CMV-seronegative.

This clone was seen a handful of times. The V and J genes are TRBV5-6 and TRBJ2-1; no firm D call. V was cut by 1 base and J by 8 bases, with 13 bases left in between. CDR1 SGHDT and CDR2 YYEEEE come from the germline V gene. The CDR3 totals 14 residues. CDR3 region: CASSLWASSYEQFF. The DNA of the CDR3 is TGTGCCAGCAGCTTGTGGGCCAGCAGCTATGAGCAGTTCTTC.

The chain joins TRBV6-5 to TRBJ2-2, with D uncertain. The CDR3 length is 13 residues. Germline loops: CDR1 MNHEY, CDR2 SVGAGI. V gave up 0 bases and J gave up 4 bases, with 3 bases separating them. The CDR3 nucleotides are TGTGCCAGCAGTTACTCCGGCACCGGGGAGCTGTTTTTT. Its protein product is CASSYSGTGELFF.

The gene calls are TRBV7-6 and TRBJ2-5; TRBD2 agrees at 8 bases. CDR3 length: 16 residues. Germline trimming cut 6 bases from V and 3 bases from J; bases unmatched to any gene: 12. The V gene's germline CDR1 is SGHVS and CDR2 FNYEAQ. CDR3 in DNA: TGTGCCAGCAGTGCCGCTGCGGGGGGTGGAGAAGAGACCCAGTACTTC. This gives the protein CASSAAAGGGEETQYF.

The chain couples TRBV6-1 to TRBJ1-5; TRBD1 matches at 7 bases. Germline V gene lookup returns CDR1 MNHNS and CDR2 SASEGT. Trimming at V came to 7 bases and at J to 2 bases, leaving 5 bases not matched to a gene. The CDR3 contains 14 residues. CDR3 nucleotide sequence: TGTGCCAGCAAGGAGGGGGCTGGCAATCAGCCCCAGCATTTT. Encoded protein: CASKEGAGNQPQHF.

The chain recombines TRBV27 with TRBJ2-5, with 13 bases fitting TRBD2. V gave up 6 bases and J gave up 3 bases; unmatched junction bases: 4. The CDR3 runs to 15 residues. The V gene's germline CDR1 is MNHEY and CDR2 SMNVEV (reference sequence). This CDR3 is CASSSGLAGKETQYF. CDR3 bases: TGTGCCAGCAGCTCGGGACTAGCGGGAAAAGAGACCCAGTACTTC.

The chain joins TRBV11-2 to TRBJ2-7; 10 bases agree with TRBD2. V dropped 4 bases and J dropped 13; count of bases not matched to a gene: 19. The germline V gene has CDR1 SGHAT and CDR2 FQNNGV. The CDR3 is 16 residues long. CDR3 amino acids: CASSSTRGLAGVGSYF. CDR3 in DNA: TGTGCCAGCAGCTCGACTCGCGGGCTAGCGGGAGTCGGTAGCTACTTC.

The rearrangement links TRBV19 to TRBJ1-2, with 7 nucleotides matching TRBD1. The V and J ends lost 4 bases and 4 bases, in that order; junction bases with no gene match: 6. Germline values: CDR1 LNHDA, CDR2 SQIVND (reference sequence). The CDR3 covers 14 residues. The chain's CDR3 is CASSTPGQLYGYTF. For the CDR3, the DNA is TGTGCCAGTAGTACCCCGGGACAGCTCTATGGCTACACCTTC.

The V and J genes are TRBV28 and TRBJ2-1; 11 nucleotides align to TRBD1. In germline, CDR1 is MDHEN, CDR2 SYDVKM. Trimming cost V 5 bases and J 5 bases; bases outside gene matches: 8. The length of the CDR3 is 16 residues. Written as DNA, the CDR3 is TGTGCCAGCAGTCAAAGGACAGGGGGCAGCAACAATGAGCAGTTCTTC. Amino acid sequence: CASSQRTGGSNNEQFF.

The rearrangement joins TRBV9 to TRBJ1-1, with D unclear. V lost 3 bases to trimming and J lost 4 bases, with 10 bases between them. The CDR3 sequence is 13 residues long. Germline loops: CDR1 SGDLS, CDR2 YYNGEE. The CDR3 bases are TGTGCCAGCAGCGCGGGGTCGTCCACTGAAGCTTTCTTT. Encoded protein: CASSAGSSTEAFF.

J is TRBJ2-7 and V is TRBV27; D remains unclear. The CDR3 runs to 12 residues. V shed 4 bases and J shed 2 bases, with 6 bases lying between them. Germline assignment: CDR1 MNHEY and CDR2 SMNVEV (reference sequence). This CDR3 reads CASSSSAYEQYF. The CDR3 bases are TGTGCCAGCAGTTCAAGCGCCTACGAGCAGTACTTC.

As regards this clone: The same CDR3 arises from other DNA sequences in this sample as well. This chain connects TRBV30 to TRBJ1-4; D call uncertain. The CDR3 loop spans 12 amino acids. V lost 0 bases, J lost 8 bases, and 7 bases lay in between. From germline, CDR1 is GTSNPN and CDR2 SVGIG (reference sequence). The CDR3 nucleotides read TGTGCCTGGAGTGTGGTTGAGGAAAAACTGTTTTTT. Protein: CAWSVVEEKLFF.

This clone showed up just once. The chain is built from TRBV18 and TRBJ2-1, with 9 bases identical to TRBD1. CDR3 size: 14 residues. V trimming: 3 bases; J trimming: 7 bases; junction bases outside the gene matches: 4. The germline V gene has CDR1 KGHSH and CDR2 LQKENI. The CDR3 DNA reads as TGTGCCAGCTCACCCCGGGACAGGGAAAATGAGCAGTTCTTC. It yields the protein CASSPRDRENEQFF.

The chain carries TRBV5-1 and TRBJ2-7, with D possibly matching TRBD2 (5 bases). The germline gives CDR1 SGHRS, CDR2 YFSETQ. Trimming took 6 bases from V and 6 from J, leaving 10 bases between them. CDR3 size: 11 residues. This CDR3 is CASTGVFEQYF. The DNA for the CDR3 is TGCGCCAGCACCGGGGTATTCGAGCAGTACTTC.

This rearrangement joins TRBV28 to TRBJ1-5; TRBD1 matches 7 bases. The CDR3 has 14 amino acids. The V gene's germline CDR1 is MDHEN and CDR2 SYDVKM. V shed 7 bases and J 9 bases; nucleotides not matched to a gene: 12. As DNA, the CDR3 is TGTGCCAGCAAGTCGGGACAGATCGAGGGGCCCCAGCATTTT. This encodes CASKSGQIEGPQHF.

The chain joins TRBV28 to TRBJ1-1, with 10 bases matching TRBD1. The CDR3 consists of 15 residues. The junction had 10 bases not matched to a gene; V was cut back by 1 base and J by 11 bases. Germline CDR1 reads MDHEN; CDR2 reads SYDVKM. The CDR3 nucleotides are TGTGCCAGCAGTTTATTACCACGACAGGGGGCGCGGGCTTTCTTT. As protein: CASSLLPRQGARAFF.

This clone was picked up a small number of times. A read error is the likely source, as a far larger clone sits one nucleotide away. Other DNA sequences within the sample encode an identical CDR3. The rearrangement joins TRBV6-6 to TRBJ2-3; 9 nucleotides line up with TRBD1. Germline loops: CDR1 MNHNY, CDR2 SVGAGI (reference sequence). This CDR3 has 16 residues. The CDR3 protein is CASSYADRGGTDTQYF. The CDR3 bases are TGTGCTAGCAGTTACGCGGACAGGGGAGGAACAGATACGCAGTATTTT.

There are a few counts of this clone. V and J are TRBV6-1 and TRBJ2-3; no reliable D call. Trimming pared 4 bases from V and 2 bases from J, leaving 13 bases between. CDR3 length: 15 residues. From germline, CDR1 is MNHNS and CDR2 SASEGT. CDR3 in amino acids: CASSAQQASTDTQYF. In DNA form, the CDR3 reads TGTGCCAGCAGTGCCCAGCAGGCCTCCACAGATACGCAGTATTTT.

The rearrangement joins TRBV11-2 to TRBJ2-3; TRBD2 matches 9 bases. The germline V gene has CDR1 SGHAT and CDR2 FQNNGV. CDR3 size: 15 residues. The junction had 5 bases not matched to a gene; V was cut back by 5 bases and J by 2 bases. The CDR3 region has the DNA TGTGCCAGCAGCATAGCGGGAGTCTTCACAGATACGCAGTATTTT. Its protein is CASSIAGVFTDTQYF. The whole variable domain, filled in from reference TRBV11-2 and TRBJ2-3, reads EAGVAQSPRYKIIEKRQSVAFWCNPISGHATLYWYQQILGQGPKLLIQFQNNGVVDDSQLPKDRFSAERLKGVDSTLKIQPAKLEDSAVYLCASSIAGVFTDTQYFGPGTRLTVL.

The chain is built from TRBV6-1 and TRBJ1-5; TRBD1 aligns across 7 bases. V trimming: 6 bases; J trimming: 4 bases; junction bases outside the gene matches: 9. This CDR3 has 15 residues. Germline CDR1 reads MNHNS; CDR2 reads SASEGT. CDR3 bases: TGTGCCAGCAGAAGCCGGACAGGTGGGAATCAGCCCCAGCATTTT. It yields the protein CASRSRTGGNQPQHF.

This chain connects TRBV7-6 to TRBJ2-7; TRBD1 aligns across 12 bases. Looked up from germline, CDR1 is SGHVS and CDR2 is FNYEAQ. The ends lost 5 bases at V and 7 bases at J; junction bases unmatched: 9. CDR3 length: 15 amino acids. CDR3 DNA sequence: TGTGCCAGCAGCCCCCGGGACAGGGGGCATGGGGAGCAGTACTTC. It codes for CASSPRDRGHGEQYF.

The chain carries TRBV4-2 and TRBJ2-3; 7 bases are shared with TRBD1. The CDR3 loop spans 16 amino acids. Germline lookup yields CDR1 LGHNA and CDR2 YNFKEQ. V gave up 0 bases and J gave up 2 bases; unmatched junction bases: 5. In DNA, the CDR3 is TGTGCCAGCAGCCAAGATTGGGGGACAGTCACAGATACGCAGTATTTT. Translated, it gives CASSQDWGTVTDTQYF.

This chain links TRBV28 with TRBJ2-7, with 12 positions matching TRBD1. There are 15 residues in the CDR3. The germline gives CDR1 MDHEN, CDR2 SYDVKM. After removal of 3 bases from V and 6 bases from J, the junction contained 6 bases not matched to a gene. CDR3 protein: CASSLPGTGGFEQYF. For the CDR3, the DNA is TGTGCCAGCAGTTTGCCCGGGACAGGGGGCTTCGAGCAGTACTTC.

The chain recombines TRBV7-9 with TRBJ2-7, with D possibly TRBD2 on 5 matching bases. Trimming removed 5 bases from V and 0 bases from J, with 11 bases in between. Germline V gene lookup returns CDR1 SEHNR and CDR2 FQNEAQ (reference sequence). This CDR3 has 14 residues. The CDR3 region has the DNA TGTGCCAGCAGCCCCCCCGGGGTCTCCTACGAGCAGTACTTC. Residues: CASSPPGVSYEQYF.

This chain uses TRBV19 with TRBJ1-5, with TRBD1 identical over 7 bases. The CDR3 covers 13 residues. Trimming removed 8 bases from V and 3 bases from J; junction bases left unmatched: 4. The germline CDR1 and CDR2 sequences are LNHDA and SQIVND (reference sequence). This CDR3 is CASQDRHNQPQHF. Here the CDR3 DNA reads TGTGCCAGTCAGGACAGGCACAATCAGCCCCAGCATTTT.

The chain joins TRBV5-1 to TRBJ2-3; possibly TRBD1 for D (5 bases). The germline V gene has CDR1 SGHRS and CDR2 YFSETQ. With 2 bases removed from V and 4 bases from J, the gap between germline ends came to 11 bases. CDR3 size: 14 residues. In DNA, the CDR3 is TGCGCCAGCAGCTTTGGCAGGGCGGCAGATACGCAGTATTTT. Protein sequence: CASSFGRAADTQYF.

The table lists this clone with a few counts. The chain has TRBV5-5 and TRBJ2-7; 8 nucleotides match TRBD1. Trimming took 3 bases from V and 0 from J; bases not matched to a gene: 5. The CDR3 sequence is 15 residues long. Germline V gives CDR1 SGHKS, CDR2 YYEKEE (reference sequence). Here the CDR3 DNA reads TGTGCCAGCAGCTGGGGACAGGAAAGCTCCTACGAGCAGTACTTC. Translated: CASSWGQESSYEQYF.